One and the same sample provided the 5 T cell receptor beta chains below, sequenced in a study of blood T cells in healthy people across ages. Primed by a sample-barcoded 5' primer and a J-beta primer mix, a second PCR proceeded for about 7 to 11 cycles. One entry per CDR3 protein, called by TCRdb with MiXCR from the 5' RACE reads. The sample lists about 750,000 distinct CDR3 sequences; roughly 50% were seen once. Sequencing was performed on blood. All receptors come from a man of 80 years or more in good health.

Only a few counts were recorded for this clonotype. The chain carries TRBV4-2 and TRBJ2-1, with 11 bases identical to TRBD2. This CDR3 has 17 residues. The germline gives CDR1 LGHNA, CDR2 YNFKEQ. The J segment lost 3 bases and the V segment lost 0 bases, leaving 4 bases of the junction unmatched. CDR3 amino acids: CASSQDRLAGGYNEQFF. The CDR3 nucleotides are TGTGCCAGCAGCCAAGATCGGCTAGCGGGAGGCTACAATGAGCAGTTCTTC.

This clonotype was counted between two and nine times. This sequence joins TRBV2 and TRBJ1-4; D possibly corresponds to TRBD1 (5 bases). The germline V gene encodes CDR1 SNHLY and CDR2 FYNNEI. There are 14 residues in the CDR3. V lost 6 bases and J lost 4, with 12 bases in between. As DNA, the CDR3 is TGTGCCAGCAGGAGGGACCCCCTTAATGAAAAACTGTTTTTT. Its translation is CASRRDPLNEKLFF.

V gene TRBV10-3 combines with J gene TRBJ2-7; TRBD1 aligns across 9 bases. CDR1 and CDR2 from the germline V gene are ENHRY and SYGVKD. J gave up 2 bases and V 5 bases, and 4 bases lay outside the gene matches. The length of the CDR3 is 14 residues. CDR3 coding DNA: TGTGCCATCAGTCTAGGACAGGGGACCTACGAGCAGTACTTC. It yields the protein CAISLGQGTYEQYF.

This chain connects TRBV6-5 to TRBJ2-1, with 10 bases lining up with TRBD2. CDR3 length: 15 amino acids. With 1 base clipped from V and 5 bases from J, the junction kept 2 bases outside the gene matches. Germline-derived CDR1 and CDR2 are MNHEY and SVGAGI. The CDR3, as DNA: TGTGCCAGCAGTTACTATGGACTAGCGGACAATGAGCAGTTCTTC. It translates to CASSYYGLADNEQFF.

The gene calls are TRBV4-1 and TRBJ2-7; D unclear. V was trimmed by 1 base and J by 4 bases, leaving 14 bases between them. This CDR3 has 15 residues. Germline-derived CDR1 and CDR2 are MGHRA and YSYEKL. Here the CDR3 reads CASSQAEVDVYEQYF. DNA for the CDR3: TGCGCCAGCAGCCAAGCCGAAGTGGATGTATACGAGCAGTACTTC.